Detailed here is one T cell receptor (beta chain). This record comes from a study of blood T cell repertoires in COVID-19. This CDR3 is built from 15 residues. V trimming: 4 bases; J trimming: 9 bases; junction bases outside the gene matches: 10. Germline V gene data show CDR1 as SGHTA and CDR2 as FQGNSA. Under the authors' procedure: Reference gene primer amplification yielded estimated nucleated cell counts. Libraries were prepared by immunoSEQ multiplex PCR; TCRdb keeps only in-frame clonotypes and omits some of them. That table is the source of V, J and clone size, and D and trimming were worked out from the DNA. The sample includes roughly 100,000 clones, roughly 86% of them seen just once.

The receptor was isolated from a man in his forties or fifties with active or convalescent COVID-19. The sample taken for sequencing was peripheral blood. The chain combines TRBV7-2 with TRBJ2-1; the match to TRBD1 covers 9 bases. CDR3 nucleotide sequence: TGTGCCAGCAGCTCTACAGGGGACAGGGTGAGTGAGCAGTTCTTC. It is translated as CASSSTGDRVSEQFF.